A selection of T cell receptor beta chains follows, all from one sample in a study of blood T cell repertoires in COVID-19. Clones were read by immunoSEQ multiplex PCR, and TCRdb kept only the in-frame ones, dropping some. Here the sample spans fewer than 350,000 clones, 86% being singletons. The sequencing input was peripheral blood. These receptors came from a woman under 40 with COVID-19, enrolled during active disease. CDR3s include the opening cysteine and the closing phenylalanine or tryptophan. The order of the fields is J gene, D gene, V gene, clone size, CDR3 protein, CDR3 DNA. The D gene is left open where the match is weak. Size is omitted from some rows. Given values are once, few, many or a class for expanded clones.

>TRBJ1-1|.|TRBV2|.
CASSPWVERETEAFF
TGTGCCAGCAGCCCCTGGGTGGAGAGAGAGACTGAAGCTTTCTTT
>TRBJ1-5|TRBD1|TRBV19|.
CASSLDRDYSNQPQHF
TGTGCCAGTAGTTTGGACAGGGACTATAGCAATCAGCCCCAGCATTTT
>TRBJ2-7|.|TRBV9|.
CASSPSDGGGPSYEQYF
TGTGCCAGCAGCCCTTCTGATGGGGGCGGGCCTTCCTACGAGCAGTACTTC
>TRBJ2-2|.|TRBV28|.
CASRPGVGELFF
TGTGCCAGCAGACCTGGAGTAGGGGAGCTGTTTTTT
>TRBJ1-3|.|TRBV18|.
CASSPPTDYSGNTIYF
TGTGCCAGCTCACCACCTACAGACTACTCTGGAAACACCATATATTTT
>TRBJ2-7|.|TRBV11-3|.
CASGCGAPYEQYF
TGTGCCAGCGGTTGCGGGGCCCCCTACGAGCAGTACTTC
>TRBJ2-7|TRBD1|TRBV19|once
CASSMTGVNAYEQYF
TGTGCCAGTAGTATGACAGGGGTGAATGCCTACGAGCAGTACTTC
>TRBJ1-2|TRBD1|TRBV9|.
CASSGTGHYGYTF
TGTGCCAGCAGCGGGACAGGGCACTATGGCTACACCTTC
>TRBJ2-5|TRBD1|TRBV13|.
CASSPSLGTAQETQYF
TGTGCCAGCAGCCCGTCATTAGGGACAGCTCAAGAGACCCAGTACTTC
>TRBJ1-1|.|TRBV29-1|.
CSVVGGAEAFF
TGCAGCGTTGTTGGAGGGGCTGAAGCTTTCTTT
>TRBJ1-2|.|TRBV29-1|few
CSVAEGYGYTF
TGCAGCGTTGCGGAGGGCTATGGCTACACCTTC
>TRBJ2-7|.|TRBV5-1|few
CASSADSTYEQYF
TGCGCCAGCAGCGCGGACAGTACCTACGAGCAGTACTTC
>TRBJ1-2|.|TRBV7-8|.
CASSLELRAPGYTF
TGTGCCAGCAGCTTAGAATTGAGAGCGCCGGGCTACACCTTC
>TRBJ1-6|TRBD1|TRBV5-6|.
CVSSQLRNRGANSPLHF
TGTGTCAGCAGTCAACTAAGGAACAGGGGCGCGAATTCACCCCTCCACTTT
>TRBJ1-6|TRBD1|TRBV7-9|few
CASSQQGAHLNSPLHF
TGTGCCAGCAGCCAGCAGGGGGCGCATCTTAATTCACCCCTCCACTTT
>TRBJ2-5|TRBD2|TRBV19|.
CASRLAGAQETQYF
TGTGCCAGTAGACTAGCGGGAGCTCAAGAGACCCAGTACTTC
>TRBJ2-3|.|TRBV24-1|.
CATKGRGKDTQYF
TGTGCCACCAAGGGGCGTGGGAAAGATACGCAGTATTTT
>TRBJ2-4|.|TRBV28|.
CASSSHRVGGNIQYF
TGTGCCAGCAGTTCTCACAGGGTAGGCGGAAACATTCAGTACTTC
>TRBJ1-1|.|TRBV6-4|once
CASSDNRANEAFF
TGTGCCAGCAGTGACAACAGGGCTAATGAAGCTTTCTTT
>TRBJ1-1|.|TRBV5-1|.
CASSLNDRNTEAFF
TGCGCCAGCAGCTTAAACGACAGGAACACTGAAGCTTTCTTT
>TRBJ1-2|.|TRBV10-3|.
CAIRSDSFYGYTF
TGTGCCATCAGGAGCGACTCGTTTTATGGCTACACCTTC
>TRBJ2-1|TRBD2|TRBV7-6|.
CASSLGLAGYNEQFF
TGTGCCAGCAGCTTAGGCCTAGCGGGGTACAATGAGCAGTTCTTC
>TRBJ2-1|.|TRBV4-1|.
CASGRSYNEQFF
TGCGCCAGCGGGAGGAGCTACAATGAGCAGTTCTTC
>TRBJ2-7|TRBD1|TRBV2|once
CASSAEGTGGPLSSYEQYF
TGTGCCAGCAGTGCAGAGGGGACAGGGGGCCCCCTAAGCTCCTACGAGCAGTACTTC
>TRBJ1-5|.|TRBV3-1/TRBV3-2|.
CASSQGPINQPQHF
TGTGCCAGCAGCCAAGGGCCGATCAATCAGCCCCAGCATTTT
>TRBJ1-2|TRBD1|TRBV19|.
CASSGTGFSYGYTF
TGTGCCAGCAGCGGGACAGGCTTTTCCTATGGCTACACCTTC
>TRBJ2-7|.|TRBV21-1|.
CASSVQGVYEQYF
TGTGCCAGCAGCGTACAGGGGGTGTACGAGCAGTACTTC
>TRBJ1-5|.|TRBV5-5|.
CASSLDRQGMNQPQHF
TGTGCCAGCAGCTTGGATCGCCAGGGGATGAATCAGCCCCAGCATTTT
>TRBJ2-3|.|TRBV7-9|.
CASSLYTDTQYF
TGTGCCAGCAGCTTATATACAGATACGCAGTATTTT
>TRBJ2-7|TRBD2|TRBV7-2|.
CASSLSGGATNEQYF
TGTGCCAGCAGCCTGAGCGGGGGGGCCACCAACGAGCAGTACTTC
>TRBJ2-1|TRBD2|TRBV19|.
CASRWTAGGDYNEQFF
TGTGCCAGTAGGTGGACCGCGGGGGGAGATTACAATGAGCAGTTCTTC
>TRBJ1-6|.|TRBV6-5|.
CASNTKTGRSPLHF
TGTGCCAGCAACACGAAGACAGGACGATCACCCCTCCACTTT
>TRBJ2-1|TRBD2|TRBV5-1|.
CASSLASGGPEVEQFF
TGCGCCAGCAGCTTGGCTAGCGGGGGGCCTGAAGTTGAGCAGTTCTTC
>TRBJ2-1|TRBD2|TRBV3-1/TRBV3-2|.
CASSYNPGGAWPEQFF
TGTGCCAGCAGCTATAACCCCGGGGGGGCCTGGCCTGAGCAGTTCTTC
>TRBJ1-2|TRBD1|TRBV11-2|once
CASTLDQGAAAGYTF
TGTGCCAGCACTCTGGACCAGGGGGCAGCAGCTGGCTACACCTTC
>TRBJ1-2|.|TRBV10-3|.
CAISEGRRGYGYTF
TGTGCCATCAGTGAAGGTCGCAGAGGCTATGGCTACACCTTC
>TRBJ2-5|TRBD1|TRBV19|.
CASSRTGRETQYF
TGTGCCAGCTCCAGGACAGGGAGGGAGACCCAGTACTTC
>TRBJ1-3|.|TRBV15|.
CATSRDRAGNSGNTIYF
TGTGCCACCAGCAGAGATCGAGCAGGGAACTCTGGAAACACCATATATTTT
>TRBJ2-1|.|TRBV11-2|.
CASRNQGFNYNEQFF
TGTGCCAGCCGGAATCAGGGATTCAACTACAATGAGCAGTTCTTC
>TRBJ2-7|TRBD1|TRBV5-1|.
CASSLGQGVPYEQYF
TGCGCCAGCAGCTTGGGACAGGGGGTTCCCTACGAGCAGTACTTC
>TRBJ2-3|TRBD2|TRBV4-1|.
CASSQGGGAGTDTQYF
TGCGCCAGCAGCCAAGGCGGGGGGGCAGGGACAGATACGCAGTATTTT